The clone carrying this T cell receptor (beta chain) was counted a single time. Its antigen is undetermined. Data came from immunoSEQ multiplex PCR; TCRdb stores just in-frame clones and leaves some out. The data hold tens of thousands of clones, with around 94% observed a single time. The data were taken from a study of human versus mouse CDR3 diversity and MHC coevolution. About the research overall: The immunoSEQ assay reportedly detects one in 200,000 T cells. Regarding the study as a whole: Compared with mice, human CDR3s carried more deletions and insertions on average. The lowest clonal inequality scores came from most of the three human donors. iCHAO1 estimated the human TCR beta repertoire at some 1.7 million clonotypes.

Losses at the gene ends were 2 bases for V and 3 bases for J; bases not matched to a gene: 10. The CDR3 extends over 16 amino acids. Germline V lookup: CDR1 GTSNPN, CDR2 SVGIG (reference sequence). This sequence originates from a person in their sixties or seventies in good health. The chain links TRBV30 to TRBJ1-3; 7 bases map to TRBD1. Sequenced: naive CD4+ T cells from blood. Documented subset: CD45RO-negative CD62L-positive naive CD4 T cells. The CDR3 DNA is TGTGCCTGGAGTTTGATGGACAGGCTCGGTGGAAACACCATATATTTT. It translates to CAWSLMDRLGGNTIYF.